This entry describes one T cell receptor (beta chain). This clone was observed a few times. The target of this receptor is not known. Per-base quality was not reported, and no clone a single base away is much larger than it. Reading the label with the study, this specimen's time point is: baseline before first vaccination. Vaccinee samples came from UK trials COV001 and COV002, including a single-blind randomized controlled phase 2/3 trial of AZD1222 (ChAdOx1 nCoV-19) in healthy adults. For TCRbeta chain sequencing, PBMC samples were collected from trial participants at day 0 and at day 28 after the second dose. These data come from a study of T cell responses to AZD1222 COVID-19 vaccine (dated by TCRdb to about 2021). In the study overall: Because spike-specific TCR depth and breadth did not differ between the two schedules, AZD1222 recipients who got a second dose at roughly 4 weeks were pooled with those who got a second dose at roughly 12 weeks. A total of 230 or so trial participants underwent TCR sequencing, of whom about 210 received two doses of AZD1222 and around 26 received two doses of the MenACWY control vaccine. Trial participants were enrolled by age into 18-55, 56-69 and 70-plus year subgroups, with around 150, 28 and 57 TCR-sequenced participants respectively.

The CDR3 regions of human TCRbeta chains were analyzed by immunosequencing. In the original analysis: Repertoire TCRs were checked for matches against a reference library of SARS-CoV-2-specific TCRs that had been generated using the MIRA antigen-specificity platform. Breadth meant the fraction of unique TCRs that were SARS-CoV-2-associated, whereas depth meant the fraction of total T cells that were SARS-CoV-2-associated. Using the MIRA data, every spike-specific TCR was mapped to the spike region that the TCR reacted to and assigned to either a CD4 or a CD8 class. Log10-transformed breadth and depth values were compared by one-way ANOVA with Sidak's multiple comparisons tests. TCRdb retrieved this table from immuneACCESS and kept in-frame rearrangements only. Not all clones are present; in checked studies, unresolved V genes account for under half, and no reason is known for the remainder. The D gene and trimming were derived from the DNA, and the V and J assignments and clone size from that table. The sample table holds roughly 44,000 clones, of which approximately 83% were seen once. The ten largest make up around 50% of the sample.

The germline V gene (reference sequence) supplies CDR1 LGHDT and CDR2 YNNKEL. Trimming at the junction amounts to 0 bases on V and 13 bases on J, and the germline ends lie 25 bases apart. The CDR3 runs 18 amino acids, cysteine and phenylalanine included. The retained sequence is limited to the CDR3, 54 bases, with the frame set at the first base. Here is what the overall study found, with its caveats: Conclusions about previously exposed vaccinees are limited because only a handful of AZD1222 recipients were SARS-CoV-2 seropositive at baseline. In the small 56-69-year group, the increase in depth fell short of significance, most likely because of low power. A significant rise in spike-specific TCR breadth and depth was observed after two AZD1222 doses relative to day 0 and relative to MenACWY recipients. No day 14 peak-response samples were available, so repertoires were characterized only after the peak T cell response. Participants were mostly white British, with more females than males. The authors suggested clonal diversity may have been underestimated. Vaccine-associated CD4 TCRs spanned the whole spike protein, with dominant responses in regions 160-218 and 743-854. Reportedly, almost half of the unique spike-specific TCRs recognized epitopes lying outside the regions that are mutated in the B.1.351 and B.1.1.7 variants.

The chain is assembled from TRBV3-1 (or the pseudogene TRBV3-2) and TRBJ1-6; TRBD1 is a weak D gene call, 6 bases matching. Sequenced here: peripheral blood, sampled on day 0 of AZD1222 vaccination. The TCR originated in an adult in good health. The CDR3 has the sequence CASSQDRSIGQRGSPLHF. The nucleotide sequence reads TGTGCCAGCAGCCAAGATCGGTCGATCGGACAGAGGGGATCCCCCCTCCACTTT.